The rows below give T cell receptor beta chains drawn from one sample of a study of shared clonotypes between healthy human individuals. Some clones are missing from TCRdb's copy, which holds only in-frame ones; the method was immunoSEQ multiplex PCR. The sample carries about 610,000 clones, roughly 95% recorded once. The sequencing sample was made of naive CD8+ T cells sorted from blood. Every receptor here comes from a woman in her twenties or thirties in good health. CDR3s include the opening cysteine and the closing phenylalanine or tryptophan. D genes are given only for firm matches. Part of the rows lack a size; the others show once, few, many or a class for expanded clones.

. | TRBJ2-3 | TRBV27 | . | CASSPLAGTDTQYF | TGTGCCAGCAGCCCCTTGGCGGGCACAGATACGCAGTATTTT
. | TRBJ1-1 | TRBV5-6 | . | CASSIATGRKAFF | TGTGCCAGCAGCATTGCGACAGGACGGAAAGCTTTCTTT
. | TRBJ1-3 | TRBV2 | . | CASGPVVTRAGNTIYF | TGTGCCAGCGGACCCGTCGTGACCAGAGCTGGAAACACCATATATTTT
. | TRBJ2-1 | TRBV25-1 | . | CASRAGRYNEQFF | TGTGCCAGCAGGGCGGGACGGTACAATGAGCAGTTCTTC
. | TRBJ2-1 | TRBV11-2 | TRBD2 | CASSPGAGAGNEQFF | TGTGCCAGCAGCCCCGGGGCGGGAGCGGGGAATGAGCAGTTCTTC
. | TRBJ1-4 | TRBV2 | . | CASRYPRGEKLFF | TGTGCCAGCAGGTATCCCCGGGGTGAAAAACTGTTTTTT
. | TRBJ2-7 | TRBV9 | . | CASSSSPSYEQYF | TGTGCCAGCAGCTCCTCACCCTCCTACGAGCAGTACTTC
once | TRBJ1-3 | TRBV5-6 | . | CASSLGTHSSGNTIYF | TGTGCCAGCAGCTTGGGTACACACAGCTCTGGAAACACCATATATTTT
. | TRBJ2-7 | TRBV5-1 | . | CASSLSEGPYEQYF | TGCGCCAGCAGCTTGAGTGAGGGACCCTACGAGCAGTACTTC
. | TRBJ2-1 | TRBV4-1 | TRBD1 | CASSLNRGLYNEQFF | TGCGCCAGCAGTCTCAACAGGGGATTATACAATGAGCAGTTCTTC
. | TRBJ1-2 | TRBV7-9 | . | CASSDGQNYGYTF | TGTGCCAGCAGCGACGGGCAAAACTATGGCTACACCTTC
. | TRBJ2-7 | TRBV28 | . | CASSLWPQGSHEQYF | TGTGCCAGCAGTTTATGGCCCCAGGGGAGCCACGAGCAGTACTTC
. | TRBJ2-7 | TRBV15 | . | CATSSVTDPPYYEQYF | TGTGCCACCAGCAGCGTGACGGACCCCCCCTACTACGAGCAGTACTTC
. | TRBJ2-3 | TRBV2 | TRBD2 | CASSLAGGTDTQYF | TGTGCCAGCAGTTTAGCGGGAGGCACAGATACGCAGTATTTT
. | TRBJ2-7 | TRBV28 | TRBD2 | CASTTRDTGGSSYEQYF | TGTGCCAGCACCACCAGGGATACGGGAGGGAGCTCCTACGAGCAGTACTTC
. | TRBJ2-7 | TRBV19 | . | CASTGGDEQYF | TGTGCCAGTACTGGAGGAGACGAGCAGTACTTC